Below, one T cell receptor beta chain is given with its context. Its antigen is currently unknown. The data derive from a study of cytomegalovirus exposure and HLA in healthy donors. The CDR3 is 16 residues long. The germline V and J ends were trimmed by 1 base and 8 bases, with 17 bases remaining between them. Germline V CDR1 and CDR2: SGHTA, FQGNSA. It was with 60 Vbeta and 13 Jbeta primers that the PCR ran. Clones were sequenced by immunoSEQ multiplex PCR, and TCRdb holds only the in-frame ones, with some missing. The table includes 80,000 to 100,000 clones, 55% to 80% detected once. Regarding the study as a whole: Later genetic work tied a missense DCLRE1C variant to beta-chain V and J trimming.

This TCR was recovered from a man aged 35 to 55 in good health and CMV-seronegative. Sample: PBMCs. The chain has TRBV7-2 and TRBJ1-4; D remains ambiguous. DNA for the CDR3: TGTGCCAGCAGCTTAGTTGACCACCCCCGAGGGGAAAAACTGTTTTTT. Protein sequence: CASSLVDHPRGEKLFF.